This T cell receptor (beta chain) comes out of a study of cytomegalovirus exposure and HLA in healthy donors. Study observations and caveats: Productive status was seen about 90% or about 30% of the time for most TCR beta V segments in an earlier analysis. Most TCRs appeared rarely, but some public TCRs recurred in many donors. Some highly shared sequence variants likely arose as a pipeline artifact. Of the V segments, some could not be distinguished, including TRBV6-2 and TRBV6-3, and were excluded.

60 Vbeta and 13 Jbeta primers were used in PCR. Here immunoSEQ multiplex PCR was the method, and the copy in TCRdb shows in-frame clones only, minus some. The sample lists around 150,000 clones, approximately 80% occurring once. The CDR3 covers 19 residues. The junction had 18 bases not matched to a gene; V was cut back by 5 bases and J by 1 base. Germline lookup yields CDR1 LNHNV and CDR2 YYDKDF (reference sequence). This clone was observed a handful of times. The antigen remains unidentified. This sequence was found in a man aged 25-45 years in good health and CMV-seronegative. The specimen sequenced was PBMCs. The chain recombines TRBV15 with TRBJ1-1, with 8 bases lining up with TRBD1. CDR3 sequence: CATSGHHLIRTGRNTEAFF. CDR3 coding DNA: TGTGCCACCAGCGGCCACCACCTTATAAGGACAGGGCGGAACACTGAAGCTTTCTTT.